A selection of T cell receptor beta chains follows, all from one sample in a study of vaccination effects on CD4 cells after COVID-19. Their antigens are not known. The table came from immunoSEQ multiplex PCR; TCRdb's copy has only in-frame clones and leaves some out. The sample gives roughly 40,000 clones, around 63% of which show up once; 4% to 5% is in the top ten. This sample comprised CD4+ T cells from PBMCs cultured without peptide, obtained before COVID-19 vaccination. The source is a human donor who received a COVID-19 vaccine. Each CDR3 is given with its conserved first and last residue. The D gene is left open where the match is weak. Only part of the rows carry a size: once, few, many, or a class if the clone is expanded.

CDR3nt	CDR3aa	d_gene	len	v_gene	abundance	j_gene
TGTGCCAGCAGTCATAGGAGTACTAGCACAGATACGCAGTATTTT	CASSHRSTSTDTQYF	-	15	TRBV6-4	-	TRBJ2-3
TGTGCCAGCAGCTTAGTCAGGCAAGGTGAAAAACTGTTTTTT	CASSLVRQGEKLFF	-	14	TRBV7-9	-	TRBJ1-4
TGTGCCAGCAGTGAAGTCGGCGTGGTGGGCTACACCTTC	CASSEVGVVGYTF	-	13	TRBV25-1	few	TRBJ1-2
TGTGCCAGCTCGGGACAGGTGAAGACAGATACGCAGTATTTT	CASSGQVKTDTQYF	TRBD1	14	TRBV18	-	TRBJ2-3
TGCGCCAGCGGACCGGGACATGGAAACACCATATATTTT	CASGPGHGNTIYF	-	13	TRBV5-1	-	TRBJ1-3
TGCGCCAGCAGCTTGGGTTTAGGCTACAATGAGCAGTTCTTC	CASSLGLGYNEQFF	-	14	TRBV5-1	-	TRBJ2-1
TGTGCCAGTAGTATAGGTCCCGGCCCTAATTCACCCCTCCACTTT	CASSIGPGPNSPLHF	-	15	TRBV19	-	TRBJ1-6
TGCGCCAGCAGTCGCCCTTCAGGGAGTGACAGCGGAGCCGGGGAGCTGTTTTTT	CASSRPSGSDSGAGELFF	-	18	TRBV23-1	-	TRBJ2-2
TGTGCCAGCAGTGAGCCGGGAGCTAACTATGGCTACACCTTC	CASSEPGANYGYTF	-	14	TRBV2	-	TRBJ1-2
TGTGCCAGCATCGCCGGGACAGGGGGCTTTGGCTACACCTTC	CASIAGTGGFGYTF	TRBD1	14	TRBV9	-	TRBJ1-2
TGTGCCAGCACCCCAGGTCTCGGCTCCTACGAGCAGTACTTC	CASTPGLGSYEQYF	-	14	TRBV5-8	few	TRBJ2-7
TGTGCCAGCAGCAACAGGGGTATCGCTGAAGCTTTCTTT	CASSNRGIAEAFF	TRBD1	13	TRBV12-3/TRBV12-4	once	TRBJ1-1